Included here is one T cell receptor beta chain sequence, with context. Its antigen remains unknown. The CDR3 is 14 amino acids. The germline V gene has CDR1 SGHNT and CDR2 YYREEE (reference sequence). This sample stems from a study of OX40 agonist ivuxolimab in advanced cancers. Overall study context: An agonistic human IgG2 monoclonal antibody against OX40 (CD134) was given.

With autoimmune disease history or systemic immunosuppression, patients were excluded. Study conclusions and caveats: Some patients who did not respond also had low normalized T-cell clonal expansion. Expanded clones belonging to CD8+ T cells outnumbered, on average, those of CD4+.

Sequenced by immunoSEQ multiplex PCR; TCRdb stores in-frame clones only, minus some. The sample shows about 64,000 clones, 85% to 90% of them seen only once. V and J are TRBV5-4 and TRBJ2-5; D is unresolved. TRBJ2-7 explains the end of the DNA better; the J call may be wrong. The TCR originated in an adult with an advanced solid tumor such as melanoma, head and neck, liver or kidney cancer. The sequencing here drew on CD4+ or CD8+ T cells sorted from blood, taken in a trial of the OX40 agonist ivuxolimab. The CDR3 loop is CASSLDGTSYEQYF. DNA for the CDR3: TGTGCCAGCAGCTTGGACGGAACCTCCTACGAGCAGTACTTC.